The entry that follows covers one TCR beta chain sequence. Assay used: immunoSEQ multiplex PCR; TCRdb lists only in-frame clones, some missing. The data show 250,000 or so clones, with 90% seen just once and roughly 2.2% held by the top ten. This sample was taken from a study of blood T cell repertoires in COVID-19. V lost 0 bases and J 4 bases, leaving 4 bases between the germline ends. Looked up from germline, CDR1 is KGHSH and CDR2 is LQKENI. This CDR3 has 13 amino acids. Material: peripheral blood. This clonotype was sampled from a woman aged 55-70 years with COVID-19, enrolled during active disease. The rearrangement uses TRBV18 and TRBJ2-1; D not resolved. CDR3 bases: TGTGCCAGCTCACCACCCAATTACAATGAGCAGTTCTTC. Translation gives CASSPPNYNEQFF.